The 20 T cell receptor beta chains below all came from one sample that was sequenced in a study of T cell changes during pregnancy in multiple sclerosis. The protocol was immunoSEQ multiplex PCR, while the TCRdb copy is restricted to in-frame clones and leaves out a portion. The sample carries about 130,000 clones, roughly 96% recorded once. The material sequenced was peripheral blood, taken after pregnancy. These receptors came from a female donor with multiple sclerosis, enrolled in a pregnancy study.

The chain is built from TRBV9 and TRBJ2-1; possibly TRBD2 for D (5 bases). There are 14 residues in the CDR3. Trimming took off 0 bases at V and 3 bases at J, with 7 bases between the two ends. Germline loops: CDR1 SGDLS, CDR2 YYNGEE. The CDR3 protein is CASSVGSGYNEQFF. In nucleotides, the CDR3 is TGTGCCAGCAGCGTAGGGAGCGGCTACAATGAGCAGTTCTTC. The full variable domain, its missing parts supplied by reference TRBV9 and TRBJ2-1, is DSGVTQTPKHLITATGQRVTLRCSPRSGDLSVYWYQQSLDQGLQFLIQYYNGEERAKGNILERFSAQQFPDLHSELNLSSLELGDSALYFCASSVGSGYNEQFFGPGTRLTVL.

The chain joins TRBV6-6 to TRBJ1-2, with 7 bases identical to TRBD1. CDR3 length equals 14 residues. Germline V CDR1 and CDR2: MNHNY, SVGAGI (reference sequence). V was pared by 7 bases and J by 4 bases, with 9 bases of the junction left unmatched. The CDR3 region has the DNA TGTGCCAGCAAACTACCACAGGGGAGCTATGGCTACACCTTC. Residues: CASKLPQGSYGYTF.

This rearrangement joins TRBV27 to TRBJ2-7; D gene ambiguous. Trimming took 2 bases from V and 3 from J, leaving 8 bases between them. This CDR3 comprises 13 residues. CDR1 is MNHEY, CDR2 SMNVEV, per germline (reference sequence). Here the CDR3 DNA reads TGTGCCAGCAGTTTAGTGGCAGGCTACGAGCAGTACTTC. It encodes CASSLVAGYEQYF.

The genes are TRBV25-1 and TRBJ2-5; 9 positions match TRBD1. With V trimmed by 4 bases and J by 4 bases, 7 bases remained unmatched. Per the germline V gene, CDR1 is MGHDK and CDR2 is SYGVNS. This CDR3 is built from 15 residues. The CDR3: CASSAPGTGRETQYF. The CDR3 nucleotides are TGTGCCAGCAGTGCCCCCGGGACAGGGAGAGAGACCCAGTACTTC. The whole variable domain, filled in from reference TRBV25-1 and TRBJ2-5, reads EADIYQTPRYLVIGTGKKITLECSQTMGHDKMYWYQQDPGMELHLIHYSYGVNSTEKGDLSSESTVSRIRTEHFPLTLESARPSHTSQYLCASSAPGTGRETQYFGPGTRLLVL.

This chain uses TRBV21-1 with TRBJ2-2; no DNA check was done on the table's D call, TRBD1. TRBV21-1 is recorded as a pseudogene. The CDR3 sequence is 19 residues long. The CDR3 reads CASTAKRDRLGGATGELFF. Written as DNA, the CDR3 is TGTGCCAGCACCGCAAAGCGGGACAGGTTGGGTGGGGCCACCGGGGAGCTGTTTTTT.

The chain couples TRBV7-2 to TRBJ2-5; 8 nucleotides line up with TRBD2. Per the germline V gene, CDR1 is SGHTA and CDR2 is FQGNSA. The CDR3 contains 14 residues. J gave up 4 bases and V 5 bases, and 6 bases lay outside the gene matches. CDR3 DNA: TGTGCCAGCAGCCTGTCGGGAGGGAGAGAGACCCAGTACTTC. Amino acids: CASSLSGGRETQYF.

V usage is TRBV27 and J usage is TRBJ2-7; tentative D call: TRBD1 (6 bases). The V gene lost 5 bases and the J gene lost 3 bases, with 14 bases spanning the gap. Germline assignment: CDR1 MNHEY and CDR2 SMNVEV (reference sequence). The CDR3 spans 14 residues. CDR3 nucleotide sequence: TGTGCCAGCAGTCCCGGGACACGAATCTACGAGCAGTACTTC. Its protein is CASSPGTRIYEQYF.

The chain uses TRBV5-1 and TRBJ2-1, with 8 bases lining up with TRBD1. There are 16 residues in the CDR3. J gave up 2 bases and V 4 bases, and 8 bases lay outside the gene matches. The V gene's germline CDR1 is SGHRS and CDR2 YFSETQ. The CDR3 here is CASSERQGQAYNEQFF. CDR3 nucleotide sequence: TGCGCCAGCAGCGAGCGACAGGGGCAAGCCTACAATGAGCAGTTCTTC.

The chain joins TRBV9 to TRBJ2-3, with D possibly TRBD2 on 6 matching bases. Germline assignment: CDR1 SGDLS and CDR2 YYNGEE. The V gene lost 0 bases and the J gene lost 1 base, with 9 bases spanning the gap. The CDR3 extends over 15 amino acids. The CDR3 sequence is CASSVGSSGTDTQYF. CDR3 DNA sequence: TGTGCCAGCAGCGTAGGGTCTAGCGGCACAGATACGCAGTATTTT.

This chain uses TRBV11-2 with TRBJ1-2, with TRBD1 matching over 10 bases. Germline values: CDR1 SGHAT, CDR2 FQNNGV. The CDR3 runs 16 residues. V shed 3 bases, J shed 5 bases, and the junction held 9 bases outside the gene matches. Here the CDR3 DNA reads TGTGCCAGCAGCTTTTCCTCCCGGGACAGGGGATATGGCTACACCTTC. Amino acids: CASSFSSRDRGYGYTF.

This clone was seen a single time. The chain combines TRBV19 with TRBJ2-7; TRBD2 agrees at 9 bases. The J segment lost 5 bases and the V segment lost 5 bases, leaving 10 bases of the junction unmatched. The germline CDR1 and CDR2 sequences are LNHDA and SQIVND (reference sequence). CDR3 size: 15 residues. The CDR3 nucleotides read TGTGCCAGTAGTTTAACTAGCGGGCTATTCCACGAGCAGTACTTC. Protein product: CASSLTSGLFHEQYF. Together with reference TRBV19 and TRBJ2-7, the CDR3 gives the full variable domain: DGGITQSPKYLFRKEGQNVTLSCEQNLNHDAMYWYRQDPGQGLRLIYYSQIVNDFQKGDIAEGYSVSREKKESFPLTVTSAQKNPTAFYLCASSLTSGLFHEQYFGPGTRLTVT.

The V and J genes are TRBV5-3 and TRBJ2-5, with 12 bases fitting TRBD2. TRBV5-3 is annotated as an ORF whose role is uncertain. After removal of 5 bases from V and 4 bases from J, the junction contained 9 bases not matched to a gene. There are 16 residues in the CDR3. The CDR3 protein is CARSPAPGLAGETQYF. The DNA for the CDR3 is TGTGCCAGAAGTCCTGCTCCGGGACTAGCGGGAGAGACCCAGTACTTC.

The chain uses TRBV27 and TRBJ2-1; 14 positions match TRBD2. Germline V gene lookup returns CDR1 MNHEY and CDR2 SMNVEV (reference sequence). The CDR3 loop spans 15 amino acids. With V trimmed by 4 bases and J by 10 bases, 6 bases remained unmatched. The CDR3 sequence: CASSSTSGRAVEQFF. The CDR3 bases are TGTGCCAGCAGTTCGACTAGCGGGAGGGCCGTGGAGCAGTTCTTC.

This clone was recorded once. This chain joins TRBV5-6 and TRBJ2-1, with no clear D. Trimming removed 6 bases at V and 7 bases at J, with 14 bases between. Germline V CDR1 and CDR2: SGHDT, YYEEEE. The CDR3 totals 13 residues. The CDR3 loop is CASTSLLRNEQFF. The CDR3 bases are TGTGCCAGCACGAGTTTGTTGAGGAATGAGCAGTTCTTC.

The chain uses TRBV28 and TRBJ2-2; 9 nucleotides align to TRBD2. The CDR3 totals 16 residues. Germline V lookup: CDR1 MDHEN, CDR2 SYDVKM. Trimming took 3 bases from V and 8 from J; bases not matched to a gene: 10. CDR3 in DNA: TGTGCCAGCAGTTTCCGGCTAGCGGGAAGGATGGGGGAGCTGTTTTTT. Translating gives CASSFRLAGRMGELFF.

This clone was detected once. This chain joins TRBV2 and TRBJ1-2; D unresolved. The CDR3 contains 12 residues. CDR1 is SNHLY, CDR2 FYNNEI, per germline. Trimming removed 7 bases at V and 5 bases at J, with 11 bases between. The CDR3 DNA sequence: TGTGCCAGCACCGAGGGTGGGTATGGCTACACCTTC. Protein product: CASTEGGYGYTF.

The chain joins TRBV7-9 to TRBJ2-7, with 8 nucleotides matching TRBD2. The CDR3 has 15 residues. Germline assignment: CDR1 SEHNR and CDR2 FQNEAQ (reference sequence). V shed 0 bases, J shed 0 bases, and the junction held 1 base outside the gene matches. CDR3 nucleotide sequence: TGTGCCAGCAGCTTAGCGCTAGCGGGCTCCTACGAGCAGTACTTC. Translation gives CASSLALAGSYEQYF.

The chain joins TRBV30 to TRBJ2-1; 8 bases are shared with TRBD2. This CDR3 is built from 18 residues. Germline CDR1 is GTSNPN and CDR2 is SVGIG (reference sequence). The J segment lost 4 bases and the V segment lost 0 bases, leaving 14 bases of the junction unmatched. The CDR3 loop reads CAWSVHRCPSGLYNEQFF. The CDR3 DNA follows: TGTGCCTGGAGTGTACATAGGTGCCCTAGCGGGCTTTACAATGAGCAGTTCTTC.

This clone was picked up a small number of times. CDR3 in amino acids: CASSHGGEQYF. The CDR3 DNA follows: TGCGCCAGCAGCCACGGCGGCGAGCAGTACTTC. This sequence joins TRBV4-1 and TRBJ2-7; D remains unclear. This CDR3 has 11 residues. V was pared by 3 bases and J by 6 bases, with 6 bases between. Per germline, CDR1 MGHRA and CDR2 YSYEKL.

V gene TRBV6-6 combines with J gene TRBJ1-5; D uncertain. CDR3 length equals 14 residues. Looked up from germline, CDR1 is MNHNY and CDR2 is SVGAGI (reference sequence). The ends were cut back, 0 bases at V and 2 bases at J, with 5 bases in the middle. CDR3 protein: CASSYSGGNQPQHF. CDR3 DNA: TGTGCCAGCAGTTACTCCGGGGGCAATCAGCCCCAGCATTTT.